A single sample is the source of the 11 T cell receptor beta chains below, sequenced in a study of shared clonotypes between healthy human individuals. Naive CD8 cells were CD45RO-negative, positively selected for CCR7, excluding terminally differentiated effector memory CD45RA+ cells. Some clones are missing from TCRdb's copy, which holds only in-frame ones; the method was immunoSEQ multiplex PCR. The table shows around 2,100,000 clones, with approximately 95% occurring only once. Specimen: naive CD8+ T cells sorted from blood. Receptors originate from a man aged 18 to 35 in good health.

The chain joins TRBV19 to TRBJ1-6; D remains ambiguous. V was pared by 1 base and J by 8 bases, with 6 bases between. This CDR3 is built from 13 residues. Germline V gene data show CDR1 as LNHDA and CDR2 as SQIVND (reference sequence). CDR3 region: CASSIGLDSPLHF. CDR3 coding DNA: TGTGCCAGTAGTATAGGGTTGGATTCACCCCTCCACTTT. The full variable domain, its missing parts supplied by reference TRBV19 and TRBJ1-6, is DGGITQSPKYLFRKEGQNVTLSCEQNLNHDAMYWYRQDPGQGLRLIYYSQIVNDFQKGDIAEGYSVSREKKESFPLTVTSAQKNPTAFYLCASSIGLDSPLHFGNGTRLTVT.

The V and J genes are TRBV2 and TRBJ2-7; D is possibly TRBD2 (5 bases). The CDR3 contains 15 residues. Germline lookup yields CDR1 SNHLY and CDR2 FYNNEI. V dropped 1 base and J dropped 3 bases, with 13 bases sitting between them. The CDR3 sequence: CASSEGTGTLYEQYF. DNA for the CDR3: TGTGCCAGCAGTGAAGGAACGGGAACTCTCTACGAGCAGTACTTC.

This sequence joins TRBV2 and TRBJ1-5, with unresolved D. Trimming stripped 6 bases from V and 1 base from J, with 7 bases between. Germline-derived CDR1 and CDR2 are SNHLY and FYNNEI. The CDR3 contains 13 residues. CDR3 protein: CASRRVSNQPQHF. The DNA for the CDR3 is TGTGCCAGCAGACGGGTAAGCAATCAGCCCCAGCATTTT.

The rearrangement uses TRBV7-6 and TRBJ2-2, with D tentatively TRBD2 (5 bases). In germline, CDR1 is SGHVS, CDR2 FNYEAQ. CDR3 size: 16 residues. Trimming took 4 bases from V and 1 from J, leaving 13 bases between them. The CDR3 region is CASSSPLGVNTGELFF. CDR3 nucleotide sequence: TGTGCCAGCAGCTCCCCCCTGGGAGTGAACACCGGGGAGCTGTTTTTT.

The V call is TRBV4-3, the J call TRBJ2-7; D could derive from TRBD1 or TRBD2 (5 bases each). With 1 base removed from V and 3 bases from J, the gap between germline ends came to 16 bases. The CDR3 length is 16 residues. The germline CDR1 and CDR2 sequences are LGHNA and YSLEER. The CDR3 bases are TGCGCCAGCAGCCAAGGGGTCGGGGAAGGACACTACGAGCAGTACTTC. It codes for CASSQGVGEGHYEQYF.

In DNA form, the CDR3 reads TGTGCCAGCAGCGTAGATCAGGGACTCATGGACACCGGGGAGCTGTTTTTT. It encodes CASSVDQGLMDTGELFF. The chain has TRBV9 and TRBJ2-2; the D gene is possibly TRBD2 (6 bases). V lost 0 bases and J lost 3, with 15 bases in between. This CDR3 comprises 17 residues. Germline CDR1 SGDLS, CDR2 YYNGEE.

The chain couples TRBV18 to TRBJ2-7; D might be TRBD1 or TRBD2, each matching 5 bases. Germline V gene lookup returns CDR1 KGHSH and CDR2 LQKENI. The CDR3 covers 15 residues. V was cut by 2 bases and J by 5 bases, with 16 bases left in between. For the CDR3, the DNA is TGTGCCAGCTCACCATATAATGGGACGGACAACGAGCAGTACTTC. Protein sequence: CASSPYNGTDNEQYF.

About this clone itself: Compared with germline, one end of the junction differs, possibly owing to a read error. The rearrangement uses TRBV10-3 and TRBJ1-5; 12 bases are shared with TRBD1. The CDR3 spans 16 residues. The V gene's germline CDR1 is ENHRY and CDR2 SYGVKD. In DNA form, the CDR3 reads TGTGCCATCAGTGTCACCGGGACAGGGGGCAAGCAGCCCCAGCATTTT. Translated, it gives CAISVTGTGGKQPQHF.

The chain couples TRBV7-9 to TRBJ2-5, with D possibly being TRBD1 or TRBD2 (5 bases each). The V end lost 2 bases, the J end lost 5 bases, and 9 bases lay between the germline ends. From germline, CDR1 is SEHNR and CDR2 FQNEAQ (reference sequence). The CDR3 runs to 13 residues. CDR3 DNA: TGTGCCAGCAGCTTATTGGGGGTCGAGACCCAGTACTTC. This gives the protein CASSLLGVETQYF.

V is TRBV27 and J is TRBJ2-7; unclear D gene. CDR3 length: 12 amino acids. Trimming took off 4 bases at V and 4 bases at J, with 8 bases between the two ends. The germline CDR1 and CDR2 sequences are MNHEY and SMNVEV (reference sequence). The CDR3 DNA reads as TGTGCCAGCAGTTCATCCCCGTACGAGCAGTACTTC. Its protein is CASSSSPYEQYF.

The V and J genes are TRBV11-2 and TRBJ2-1; TRBD1 matches 8 bases. The CDR3 extends over 15 amino acids. The germline V gene has CDR1 SGHAT and CDR2 FQNNGV. V shed 10 bases, J shed 6 bases, and the junction held 14 bases outside the gene matches. CDR3 nucleotides: TGTGCCATCCAGGACAGGGCGATGTCGGGCAATGAGCAGTTCTTC. Translated, it gives CAIQDRAMSGNEQFF.